This T cell receptor (beta chain) was observed in a study of PD-1 blockade in classical Hodgkin lymphoma. All trial patients relapsed after autologous stem cell transplantation. Best response was recorded as complete response, partial response or progressive disease. Using immunoSEQ multiplex PCR, the repertoire was profiled, and TCRdb retains in-frame clones only, with some absent. This table has 12,000 or so clones, more than 85% appearing once. CDR3 size: 14 residues. V dropped 0 bases and J dropped 2 bases, with 7 bases sitting between them. The germline gives CDR1 WSHSY, CDR2 SAAADI. Study observations and caveats: Researchers reported that CD4+ TCR diversity, though not CD8+, rose significantly by C4D1.

A word on this clone: Its antigen is undetermined.

This TCR derives from a human donor with classical Hodgkin lymphoma. This specimen was peripheral blood mononuclear cells (PBMCs), taken at baseline. The chain couples TRBV10-2 to TRBJ2-5, with a possible D match to TRBD2 (5 bases). The CDR3 DNA reads TGCGCCAGCAGTGAGTCCGGGGTGCAAGAGACCCAGTACTTC. It specifies CASSESGVQETQYF.